The 27 T cell receptor beta chains below all came from one sample that was sequenced in a study of blood T cell repertoires in COVID-19. Assay: immunoSEQ multiplex PCR; the TCRdb copy retains only in-frame clones and omits some. The sample shows about 160,000 clones, around 80% of them seen only once. The sample comprised PBMCs or T cells enriched from blood (not recorded which). All receptors come from a woman aged 50 to 60 who had recovered from COVID-19.

The chain has TRBV28 and TRBJ1-2; D ambiguous. V was clipped by 4 bases and J by 7 bases, with 10 bases between them. In germline, CDR1 is MDHEN, CDR2 SYDVKM. The CDR3 is 12 residues long. CDR3: CASSYRIFGYTF. CDR3 DNA: TGTGCCAGCAGTTACAGAATTTTTGGCTACACCTTC.

V is TRBV7-9 and J is TRBJ2-3; 9 nucleotides match TRBD1. The CDR3 is made up of 13 amino acids. After removal of 5 bases from V and 7 bases from J, the junction contained 4 bases not matched to a gene. Germline V gene lookup returns CDR1 SEHNR and CDR2 FQNEAQ (reference sequence). The CDR3 loop is CASSDNRGHTQYF. DNA of the CDR3: TGTGCCAGCAGCGATAACAGGGGGCATACGCAGTATTTT.

The CDR3 loop reads CATRDTDTQYF. The CDR3 nucleotides read TGTGCCACCCGAGACACAGATACGCAGTATTTT. The genes are TRBV11-1 and TRBJ2-3, with D unresolved. CDR3 length equals 11 residues. CDR1 and CDR2 from the germline V gene are SGHAT and FQDESV (reference sequence). V was trimmed by 10 bases and J by 2 bases, leaving 7 bases between them.

V usage is TRBV5-1 and J usage is TRBJ2-1, with D perhaps matching TRBD2 (6 bases). Germline V gives CDR1 SGHRS, CDR2 YFSETQ. The CDR3 loop spans 15 amino acids. V lost 0 bases, J lost 4 bases, and 11 bases lay in between. CDR3 loop: CASSLAGGAYNEQFF. Here the CDR3 DNA reads TGCGCCAGCAGCTTGGCCGGCGGGGCTTACAATGAGCAGTTCTTC.

This clone appeared once. The chain joins TRBV5-1 to TRBJ2-1; perhaps TRBD1 as D (6 bases). CDR3 length: 16 amino acids. The V end lost 0 bases, the J end lost 7 bases, and 17 bases lay between the germline ends. Germline V lookup: CDR1 SGHRS, CDR2 YFSETQ. As DNA, the CDR3 is TGCGCCAGCAGCTTGGCCGCTAGCCCCCAGGGGAATGAGCAGTTCTTC. Its translation: CASSLAASPQGNEQFF.

The V call is TRBV5-1, the J call TRBJ2-2; D remains unclear. The ends were cut back, 1 base at V and 4 bases at J, with 8 bases in the middle. The CDR3 is 14 residues long. Germline V gene lookup returns CDR1 SGHRS and CDR2 YFSETQ. CDR3 amino acids: CASSLPGLTGELFF. The CDR3 DNA sequence: TGCGCCAGCAGCTTGCCGGGTCTCACCGGGGAGCTGTTTTTT.

This chain connects TRBV15 to TRBJ1-2; D might be TRBD1 (5 bases). CDR3 length: 19 amino acids. Germline V gives CDR1 LNHNV, CDR2 YYDKDF (reference sequence). Between the trimmed V and J ends, which lost 3 bases and 0 bases, there was a span of 23 bases. CDR3 region: CATSSSTGGASGANYGYTF. In DNA, the CDR3 is TGTGCCACCAGCAGTAGCACCGGAGGGGCCTCTGGGGCTAACTATGGCTACACCTTC.

This clone was picked up a small number of times. The rearrangement joins TRBV12-3 or TRBV12-4 to TRBJ1-1, with TRBD1 identical over 7 bases. With 1 base clipped from V and 7 bases from J, the junction kept 3 bases outside the gene matches. The length of the CDR3 is 13 residues. CDR3 amino acids: CASSLGGGFEAFF. The CDR3 DNA is TGTGCCAGCAGTTTAGGAGGGGGCTTTGAAGCTTTCTTT.

CDR3 DNA sequence: TGCAGCGGGGGTAGCGGATACACCGGGGAGCTGTTTTTT. Translation: CSGGSGYTGELFF. The chain recombines TRBV29-1 with TRBJ2-2, with D possibly being TRBD2 (6 bases). Trimming left V 7 bases short and J 3 bases short, with 12 bases between. The CDR3 runs to 13 residues. Germline assignment: CDR1 SQVTM and CDR2 ANQGSEA.

This sequence joins TRBV29-1 and TRBJ1-1, with 8 bases lining up with TRBD1. J gave up 4 bases and V 6 bases, and 7 bases lay outside the gene matches. The CDR3 extends over 13 amino acids. The germline gives CDR1 SQVTM, CDR2 ANQGSEA. CDR3 sequence (DNA): TGCAGCGTCGCAGGGGGCTGGAGCACTGAAGCTTTCTTT. This sequence encodes CSVAGGWSTEAFF.

The rearrangement links TRBV18 to TRBJ1-2; a possible D gene is TRBD1 (5 bases). The CDR3 contains 13 residues. Trimming left V 5 bases short and J 4 bases short, with 11 bases between. CDR1 is KGHSH, CDR2 LQKENI, per germline. The CDR3 DNA follows: TGTGCCAGCTCAGAGTTAGACAGCTATGGCTACACCTTC. Encoded protein: CASSELDSYGYTF.

The chain couples TRBV18 to TRBJ2-7; D is possibly TRBD1 (6 bases). CDR1 is KGHSH, CDR2 LQKENI, per germline. The CDR3 runs to 16 residues. Trimming left V 3 bases short and J 7 bases short, with 22 bases between. The CDR3 DNA sequence: TGTGCCAGCTCACCTCCGAGGGGGAGTACTACGGGAGAGCAGTACTTC. This translates into CASSPPRGSTTGEQYF.

The V and J genes are TRBV11-2 and TRBJ2-2; D call uncertain. With 1 base removed from V and 3 bases from J, the gap between germline ends came to 6 bases. CDR1 and CDR2 (germline): SGHAT, FQNNGV. This CDR3 has 14 residues. CDR3 bases: TGTGCCAGCAGCTTAGTCGTCGACACCGGGGAGCTGTTTTTT. This gives the protein CASSLVVDTGELFF.

This clone was picked up one time. The DNA of the CDR3 is TGCAGTGCTAGTCAGGTGAACACTGAAGCTTTCTTT. It codes for CSASQVNTEAFF. This rearrangement joins TRBV20-1 to TRBJ1-1; no firm D call. In germline, CDR1 is DFQATT, CDR2 SNEGSKA (reference sequence). The CDR3 consists of 12 residues. V was cut by 3 bases and J by 0 bases, with 5 bases left in between.

J is TRBJ1-6 and V is TRBV7-9; D not certain. V lost 1 base to trimming and J lost 5 bases, with 6 bases between them. Looked up from germline, CDR1 is SEHNR and CDR2 is FQNEAQ (reference sequence). The CDR3 contains 14 residues. The CDR3 coding sequence is TGTGCCAGCAGCTTAGAAGTAGATAATTCACCCCTCCACTTT. This encodes CASSLEVDNSPLHF.

J is TRBJ2-1 and V is TRBV25-1; TRBD2 agrees at 12 bases. Looked up from germline, CDR1 is MGHDK and CDR2 is SYGVNS. This CDR3 spans 17 amino acids. V gave up 1 base and J gave up 4 bases; unmatched junction bases: 5. CDR3 DNA: TGTGCCAGCAGTGAATTCCGGACTAGCGGGGATTACAATGAGCAGTTCTTC. Amino acid sequence: CASSEFRTSGDYNEQFF.

This clone was found once. The CDR3 is CASRQPGTGFSEQYF. The CDR3 bases are TGTGCCAGCAGGCAACCCGGGACAGGATTCTCCGAGCAGTACTTC. The V call is TRBV5-5, the J call TRBJ2-7; TRBD1 matches 8 bases. V lost 5 bases to trimming and J lost 6 bases; unmatched junction nucleotides: 13. The CDR3 runs 15 residues. CDR1 and CDR2 (germline): SGHKS, YYEKEE (reference sequence).

The V and J genes are TRBV7-9 and TRBJ2-5; D remains unclear. Germline assignment: CDR1 SEHNR and CDR2 FQNEAQ (reference sequence). The length of the CDR3 is 15 residues. The V and J ends lost 4 bases and 4 bases respectively, with 16 bases between them. CDR3 in amino acids: CASSSVHLPTETQYF. CDR3 in DNA: TGTGCCAGCAGCTCGGTCCATCTCCCTACAGAGACCCAGTACTTC.

This clone was counted a few times. This rearrangement joins TRBV24-1 to TRBJ1-2, with TRBD1 matching over 8 bases. Germline CDR1 and CDR2: KGHDR and SFDVKD. Trimming took 5 bases from V and 7 from J; bases not matched to a gene: 2. This CDR3 has 12 amino acids. The CDR3 sequence: CATSGTGPGYTF. CDR3 DNA sequence: TGTGCCACCAGTGGGACAGGGCCTGGCTACACCTTC.

This clone was seen a handful of times. The chain is built from TRBV4-2 and TRBJ1-3; D remains ambiguous. The germline V and J ends were trimmed by 1 base and 0 bases, with 10 bases remaining between them. The CDR3 is made up of 16 amino acids. Germline V CDR1 and CDR2: LGHNA, YNFKEQ. The CDR3 loop is CASSQAGLDSGNTIYF. CDR3 nucleotides: TGTGCCAGCAGCCAAGCAGGACTAGACTCTGGAAACACCATATATTTT.

This rearrangement joins TRBV5-3 to TRBJ1-2; D call uncertain. TRBV5-3 belongs to the ORF category, with a function that is uncertain. Trimming cost V 3 bases and J 4 bases, with 13 bases left between them. This CDR3 is built from 14 residues. The CDR3 region has the DNA TGTGCCAGAAGCTCCCGTATTGTTGTCTATGGCTACACCTTC. It is translated as CARSSRIVVYGYTF.

This clone was observed at least ten times. The V and J genes are TRBV18 and TRBJ2-5; no clear D. The CDR3 is 11 residues long. Germline CDR1 KGHSH, CDR2 LQKENI. Trimming took 8 bases from V and 4 from J, leaving 8 bases between them. CDR3 in DNA: TGTGCCAGCCGCGCCGGAGAGACCCAGTACTTC. Translated, it gives CASRAGETQYF. Full variable domain (rest looked up from reference TRBV18 and TRBJ2-5): NAGVMQNPRHLVRRRGQEARLRCSPMKGHSHVYWYRQLPEEGLKFMVYLQKENIIDESGMPKERFSAEFPKEGPSILRIQQVVRGDSAAYFCASRAGETQYFGPGTRLLVL.

This clone has a handful of counts. The chain employs TRBV3-1 (or the pseudogene TRBV3-2) and TRBJ2-7, with TRBD1 matching over 9 bases. This CDR3 has 15 residues. V dropped 1 base and J dropped 6; count of bases not matched to a gene: 7. Germline V CDR1 and CDR2: LGHDT, YNNKEL (reference sequence). The CDR3 bases are TGTGCCAGCAGCCAAGTCCGGACAGGGGCCGGCGAGCAGTACTTC. This codes for CASSQVRTGAGEQYF.

The chain recombines TRBV25-1 with TRBJ1-5; 8 bases align to TRBD1. The length of the CDR3 is 16 residues. CDR1 MGHDK and CDR2 SYGVNS come from the germline V gene. J gave up 4 bases and V 5 bases, and 10 bases lay outside the gene matches. CDR3 amino acids: CASSSGTGATNQPQHF. The CDR3 bases are TGTGCCAGCAGTAGCGGGACAGGAGCCACAAATCAGCCCCAGCATTTT. The entire variable domain, with the rest obtained from reference TRBV25-1 and TRBJ1-5, is as follows: EADIYQTPRYLVIGTGKKITLECSQTMGHDKMYWYQQDPGMELHLIHYSYGVNSTEKGDLSSESTVSRIRTEHFPLTLESARPSHTSQYLCASSSGTGATNQPQHFGDGTRLSIL.

V and J are TRBV7-2 and TRBJ1-5, with 7 bases identical to TRBD1. CDR3 length equals 16 residues. The junction had 3 bases not matched to a gene; V was cut back by 0 bases and J by 1 base. Germline values: CDR1 SGHTA, CDR2 FQGNSA. The CDR3 sequence is CASSLAETGSNQPQHF. The CDR3 DNA reads as TGTGCCAGCAGCTTAGCGGAGACAGGGAGCAATCAGCCCCAGCATTTT. Full variable domain (remainder filled in from reference TRBV7-2 and TRBJ1-5): GAGVSQSPSNKVTEKGKDVELRCDPISGHTALYWYRQSLGQGLEFLIYFQGNSAPDKSGLPSDRFSAERTGGSVSTLTIQRTQQEDSAVYLCASSLAETGSNQPQHFGDGTRLSIL.

The chain employs TRBV5-1 and TRBJ1-1; D is undetermined. CDR3 size: 14 residues. Trimming took 0 bases from V and 7 from J, leaving 13 bases between them. Germline loops: CDR1 SGHRS, CDR2 YFSETQ. CDR3 nucleotides: TGCGCCAGCAGCTTGGGGCCACAGCAGATTGAAGCTTTCTTT. This sequence encodes CASSLGPQQIEAFF.

The V gene is TRBV5-1, the J gene TRBJ2-7; TRBD1 matches 10 bases. This CDR3 is built from 15 residues. V was clipped by 0 bases and J by 1 base; unmatched bases: 1. Germline CDR1 and CDR2: SGHRS and YFSETQ. Written as DNA, the CDR3 is TGCGCCAGCAGCTTGGGGACAGGGGGGTCCTACGAGCAGTACTTC. This translates into CASSLGTGGSYEQYF.